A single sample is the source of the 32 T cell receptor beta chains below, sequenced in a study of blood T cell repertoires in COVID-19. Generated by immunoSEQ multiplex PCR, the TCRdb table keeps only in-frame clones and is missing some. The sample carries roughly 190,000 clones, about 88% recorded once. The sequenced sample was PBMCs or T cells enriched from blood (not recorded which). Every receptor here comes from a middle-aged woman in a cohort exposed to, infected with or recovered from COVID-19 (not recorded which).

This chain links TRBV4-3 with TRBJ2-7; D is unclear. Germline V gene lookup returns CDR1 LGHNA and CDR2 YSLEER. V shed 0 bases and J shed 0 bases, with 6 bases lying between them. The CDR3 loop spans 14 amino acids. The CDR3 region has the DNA TGCGCCAGCAGCCAAGATAGGAGCTCCTACGAGCAGTACTTC. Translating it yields CASSQDRSSYEQYF.

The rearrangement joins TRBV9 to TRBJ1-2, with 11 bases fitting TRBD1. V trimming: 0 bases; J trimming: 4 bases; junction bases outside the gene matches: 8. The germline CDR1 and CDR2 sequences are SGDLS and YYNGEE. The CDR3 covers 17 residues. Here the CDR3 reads CASSVAPLGTGGYGYTF. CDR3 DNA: TGTGCCAGCAGCGTAGCCCCCTTAGGGACAGGGGGCTATGGCTACACCTTC.

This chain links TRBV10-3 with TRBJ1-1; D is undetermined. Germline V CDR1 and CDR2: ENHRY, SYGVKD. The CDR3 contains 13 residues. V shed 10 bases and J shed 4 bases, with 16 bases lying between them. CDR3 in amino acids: CATHLGEGTEAFF. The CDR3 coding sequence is TGTGCCACTCACCTCGGGGAGGGCACTGAAGCTTTCTTT.

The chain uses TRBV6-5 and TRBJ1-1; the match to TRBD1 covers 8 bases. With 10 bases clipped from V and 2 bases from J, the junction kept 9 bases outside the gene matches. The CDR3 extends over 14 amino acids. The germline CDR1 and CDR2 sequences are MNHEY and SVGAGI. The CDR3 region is CATVTGGVNTEAFF. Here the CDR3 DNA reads TGTGCCACCGTAACAGGGGGGGTTAACACTGAAGCTTTCTTT.

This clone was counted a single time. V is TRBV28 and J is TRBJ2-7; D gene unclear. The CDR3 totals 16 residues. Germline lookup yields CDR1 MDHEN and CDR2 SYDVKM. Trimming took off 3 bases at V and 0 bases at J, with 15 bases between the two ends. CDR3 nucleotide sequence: TGTGCCAGCAGTTTTCAGACCCAGGTTTTCTCCTACGAGCAGTACTTC. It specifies CASSFQTQVFSYEQYF.

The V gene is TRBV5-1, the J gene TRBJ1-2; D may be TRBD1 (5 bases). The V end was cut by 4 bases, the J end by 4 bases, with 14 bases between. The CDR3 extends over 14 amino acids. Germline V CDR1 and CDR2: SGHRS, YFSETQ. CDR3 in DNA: TGCGCCAGCAGCCTGGGCGGGGGTCCCTATGGCTACACCTTC. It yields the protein CASSLGGGPYGYTF.

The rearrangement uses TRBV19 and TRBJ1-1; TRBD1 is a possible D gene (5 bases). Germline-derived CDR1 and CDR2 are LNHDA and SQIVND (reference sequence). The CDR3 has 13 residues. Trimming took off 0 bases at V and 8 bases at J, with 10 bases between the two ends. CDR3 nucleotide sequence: TGTGCCAGTAGTATAGACAGGGTTAGGGAAGCTTTCTTT. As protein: CASSIDRVREAFF.

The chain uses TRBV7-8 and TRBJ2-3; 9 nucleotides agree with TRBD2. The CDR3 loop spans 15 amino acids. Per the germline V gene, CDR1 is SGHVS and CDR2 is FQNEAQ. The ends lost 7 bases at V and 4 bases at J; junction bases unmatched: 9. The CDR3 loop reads CASIPSGRISDTQYF. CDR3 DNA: TGTGCCAGCATTCCCAGCGGGAGGATCTCAGATACGCAGTATTTT.

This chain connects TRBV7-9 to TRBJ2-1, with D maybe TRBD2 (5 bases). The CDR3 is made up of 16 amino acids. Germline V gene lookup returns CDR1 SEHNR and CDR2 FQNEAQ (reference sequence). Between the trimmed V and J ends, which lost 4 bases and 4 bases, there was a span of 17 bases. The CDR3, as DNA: TGTGCCAGCAGCTCCGTCGACTACCTACCATACAATGAGCAGTTCTTC. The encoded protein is CASSSVDYLPYNEQFF.

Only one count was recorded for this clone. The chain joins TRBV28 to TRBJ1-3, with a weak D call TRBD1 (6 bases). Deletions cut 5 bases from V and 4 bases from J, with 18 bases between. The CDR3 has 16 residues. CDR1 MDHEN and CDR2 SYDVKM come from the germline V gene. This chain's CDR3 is CASSPFSGVWGNTIYF. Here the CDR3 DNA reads TGTGCCAGCAGTCCGTTCTCAGGGGTATGGGGAAACACCATATATTTT. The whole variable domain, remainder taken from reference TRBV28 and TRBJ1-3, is DVKVTQSSRYLVKRTGEKVFLECVQDMDHENMFWYRQDPGLGLRLIYFSYDVKMKEKGDIPEGYSVSREKKERFSLILESASTNQTSMYLCASSPFSGVWGNTIYFGEGSWLTVV.

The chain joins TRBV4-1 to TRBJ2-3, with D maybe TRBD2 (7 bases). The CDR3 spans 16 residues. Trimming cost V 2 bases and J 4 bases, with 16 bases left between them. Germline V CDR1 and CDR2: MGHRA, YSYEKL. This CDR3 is CASSQSPTGGADTQYF. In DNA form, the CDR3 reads TGCGCCAGCAGCCAAAGTCCGACGGGGGGCGCAGATACGCAGTATTTT.

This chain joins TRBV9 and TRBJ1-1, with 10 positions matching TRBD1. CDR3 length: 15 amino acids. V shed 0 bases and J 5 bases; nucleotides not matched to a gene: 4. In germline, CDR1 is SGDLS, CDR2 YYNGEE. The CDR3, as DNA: TGTGCCAGCAGCGTAGGGACAGGGGGAAGGACTGAAGCTTTCTTT. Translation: CASSVGTGGRTEAFF.

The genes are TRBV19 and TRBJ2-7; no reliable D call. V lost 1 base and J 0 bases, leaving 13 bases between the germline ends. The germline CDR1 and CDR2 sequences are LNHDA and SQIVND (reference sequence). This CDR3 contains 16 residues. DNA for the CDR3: TGTGCCAGTAGTATAGGTGGGCCTTTGAGCTCCTACGAGCAGTACTTC. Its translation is CASSIGGPLSSYEQYF.

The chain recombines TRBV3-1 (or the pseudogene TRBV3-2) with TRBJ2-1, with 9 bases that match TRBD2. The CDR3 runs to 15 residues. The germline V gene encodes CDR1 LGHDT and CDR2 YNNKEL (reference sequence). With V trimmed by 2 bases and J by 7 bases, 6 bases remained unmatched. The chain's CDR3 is CASSQLAGPRNEQFF. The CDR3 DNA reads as TGTGCCAGCAGCCAACTAGCGGGACCTCGGAATGAGCAGTTCTTC.

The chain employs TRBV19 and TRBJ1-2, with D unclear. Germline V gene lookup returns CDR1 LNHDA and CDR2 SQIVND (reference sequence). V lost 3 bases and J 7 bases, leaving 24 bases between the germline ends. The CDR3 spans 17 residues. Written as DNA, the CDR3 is TGTGCCAGTAGTATCCTGTTTGTGCCGTCTAGTCCGGTTGGCTACACCTTC. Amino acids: CASSILFVPSSPVGYTF.

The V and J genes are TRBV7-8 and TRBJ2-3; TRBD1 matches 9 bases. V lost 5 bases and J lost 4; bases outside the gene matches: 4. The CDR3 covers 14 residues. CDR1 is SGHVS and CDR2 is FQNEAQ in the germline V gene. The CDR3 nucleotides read TGTGCCAGCAGCCTAGGGACAGGGCCAGATACGCAGTATTTT. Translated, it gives CASSLGTGPDTQYF.

CDR3 protein: CASSRDSNEQFF. Written as DNA, the CDR3 is TGTGCCAGCAGTCGGGACAGCAATGAGCAGTTCTTC. The chain couples TRBV27 to TRBJ2-1, with TRBD1 matching over 7 bases. After removal of 5 bases from V and 6 bases from J, the junction contained 1 base not matched to a gene. CDR3 length: 12 residues. Germline CDR1 reads MNHEY; CDR2 reads SMNVEV (reference sequence).

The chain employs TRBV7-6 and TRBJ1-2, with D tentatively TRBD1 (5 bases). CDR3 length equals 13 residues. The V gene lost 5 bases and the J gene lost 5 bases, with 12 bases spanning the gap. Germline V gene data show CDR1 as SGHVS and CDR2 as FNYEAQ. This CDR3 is CASSPPSGYGYTF. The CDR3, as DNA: TGTGCCAGCAGCCCGCCCTCAGGGTATGGCTACACCTTC.

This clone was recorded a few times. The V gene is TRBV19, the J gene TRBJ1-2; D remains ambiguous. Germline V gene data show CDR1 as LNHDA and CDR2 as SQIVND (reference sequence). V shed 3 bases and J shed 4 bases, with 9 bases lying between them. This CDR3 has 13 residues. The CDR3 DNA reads TGTGCCAGTAGTATTCCCGGAGCCTATGGCTACACCTTC. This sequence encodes CASSIPGAYGYTF. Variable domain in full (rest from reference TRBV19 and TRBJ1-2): DGGITQSPKYLFRKEGQNVTLSCEQNLNHDAMYWYRQDPGQGLRLIYYSQIVNDFQKGDIAEGYSVSREKKESFPLTVTSAQKNPTAFYLCASSIPGAYGYTFGSGTRLTVV.

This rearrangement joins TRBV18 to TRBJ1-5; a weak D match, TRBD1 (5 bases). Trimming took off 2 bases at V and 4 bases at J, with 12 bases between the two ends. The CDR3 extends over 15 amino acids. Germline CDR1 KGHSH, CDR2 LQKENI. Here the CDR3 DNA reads TGTGCCAGCTCACCATCAGGGAACGGTAATCAGCCCCAGCATTTT. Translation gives CASSPSGNGNQPQHF.

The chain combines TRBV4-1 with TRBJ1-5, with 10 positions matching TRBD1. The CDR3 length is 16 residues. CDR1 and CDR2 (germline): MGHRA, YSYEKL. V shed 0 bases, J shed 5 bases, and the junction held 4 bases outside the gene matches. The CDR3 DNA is TGCGCCAGCAGCCAAGATCCGGGACAGGGGCATCAGCCCCAGCATTTT. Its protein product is CASSQDPGQGHQPQHF.

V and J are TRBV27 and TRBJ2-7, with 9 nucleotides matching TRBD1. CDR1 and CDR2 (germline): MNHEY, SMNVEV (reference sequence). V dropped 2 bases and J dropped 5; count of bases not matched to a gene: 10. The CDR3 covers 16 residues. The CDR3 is CASSLKLRTGANEQYF. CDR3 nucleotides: TGTGCCAGCAGTTTAAAGCTCCGGACAGGGGCAAACGAGCAGTACTTC.

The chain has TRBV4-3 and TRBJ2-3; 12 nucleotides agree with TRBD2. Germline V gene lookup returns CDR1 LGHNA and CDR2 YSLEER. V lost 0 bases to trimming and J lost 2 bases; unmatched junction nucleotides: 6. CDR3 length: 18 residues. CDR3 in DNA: TGCGCCAGCAGCCAAGATGGGACTAGCGGGCATGACACAGATACGCAGTATTTT. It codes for CASSQDGTSGHDTDTQYF.

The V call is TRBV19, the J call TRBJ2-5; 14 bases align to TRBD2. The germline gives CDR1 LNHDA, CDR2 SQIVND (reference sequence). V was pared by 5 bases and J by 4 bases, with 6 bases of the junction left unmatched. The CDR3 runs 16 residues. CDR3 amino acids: CASSPQGLAGAETQYF. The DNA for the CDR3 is TGTGCCAGTAGTCCCCAGGGACTAGCGGGGGCAGAGACCCAGTACTTC.

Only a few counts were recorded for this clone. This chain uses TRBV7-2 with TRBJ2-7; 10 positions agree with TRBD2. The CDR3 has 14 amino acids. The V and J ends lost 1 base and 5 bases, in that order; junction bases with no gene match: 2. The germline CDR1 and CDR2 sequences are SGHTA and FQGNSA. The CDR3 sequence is CASSLDLAGDEQYF. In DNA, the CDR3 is TGTGCCAGCAGCTTAGACCTAGCGGGAGACGAGCAGTACTTC.

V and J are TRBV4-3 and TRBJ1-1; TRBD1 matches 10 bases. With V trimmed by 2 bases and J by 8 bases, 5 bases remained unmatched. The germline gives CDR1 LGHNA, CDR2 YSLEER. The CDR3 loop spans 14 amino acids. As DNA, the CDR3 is TGCGCCAGCAGCCAACGACAGGGGGCCTCAGAAGCTTTCTTT. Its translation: CASSQRQGASEAFF.

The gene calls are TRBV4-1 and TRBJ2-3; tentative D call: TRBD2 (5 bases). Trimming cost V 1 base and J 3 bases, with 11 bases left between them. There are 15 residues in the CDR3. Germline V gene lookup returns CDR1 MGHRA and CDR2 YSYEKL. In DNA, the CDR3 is TGCGCCAGCAGCCAAGTGCAGCGGCAAACAGATACGCAGTATTTT. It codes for CASSQVQRQTDTQYF.

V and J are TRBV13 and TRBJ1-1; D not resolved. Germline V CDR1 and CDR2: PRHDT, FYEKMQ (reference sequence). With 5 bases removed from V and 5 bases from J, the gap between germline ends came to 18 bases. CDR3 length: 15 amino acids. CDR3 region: CASSGGHMGGTEAFF. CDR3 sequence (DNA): TGTGCCAGCAGCGGAGGTCACATGGGTGGAACTGAAGCTTTCTTT.

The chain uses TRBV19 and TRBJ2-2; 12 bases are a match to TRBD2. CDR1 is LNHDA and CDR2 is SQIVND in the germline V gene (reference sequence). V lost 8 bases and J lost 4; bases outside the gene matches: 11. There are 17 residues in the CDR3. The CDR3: CASYSLAGGPGTGELFF. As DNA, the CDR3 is TGTGCCAGTTATAGTCTAGCGGGAGGGCCGGGCACCGGGGAGCTGTTTTTT.

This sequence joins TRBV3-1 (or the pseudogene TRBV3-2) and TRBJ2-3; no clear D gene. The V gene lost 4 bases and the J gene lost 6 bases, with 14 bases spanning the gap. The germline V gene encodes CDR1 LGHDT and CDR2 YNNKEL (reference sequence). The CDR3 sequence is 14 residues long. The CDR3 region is CASSPVGLVDTQYF. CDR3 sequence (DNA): TGTGCCAGCAGCCCGGTGGGTCTAGTGGATACGCAGTATTTT.

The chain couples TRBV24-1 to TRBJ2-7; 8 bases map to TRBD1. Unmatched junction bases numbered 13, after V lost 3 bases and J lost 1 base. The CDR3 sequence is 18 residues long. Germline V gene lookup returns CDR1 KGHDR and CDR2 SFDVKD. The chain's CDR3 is CATSDLQSFRGQSYEQYF. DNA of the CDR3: TGTGCCACCAGTGATCTACAAAGCTTCAGGGGGCAATCCTACGAGCAGTACTTC.

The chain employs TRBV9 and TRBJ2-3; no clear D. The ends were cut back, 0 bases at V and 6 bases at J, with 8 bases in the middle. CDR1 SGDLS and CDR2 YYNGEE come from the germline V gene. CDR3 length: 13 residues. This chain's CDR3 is CASSVVLSDTQYF. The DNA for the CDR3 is TGTGCCAGCAGCGTAGTACTAAGCGATACGCAGTATTTT.